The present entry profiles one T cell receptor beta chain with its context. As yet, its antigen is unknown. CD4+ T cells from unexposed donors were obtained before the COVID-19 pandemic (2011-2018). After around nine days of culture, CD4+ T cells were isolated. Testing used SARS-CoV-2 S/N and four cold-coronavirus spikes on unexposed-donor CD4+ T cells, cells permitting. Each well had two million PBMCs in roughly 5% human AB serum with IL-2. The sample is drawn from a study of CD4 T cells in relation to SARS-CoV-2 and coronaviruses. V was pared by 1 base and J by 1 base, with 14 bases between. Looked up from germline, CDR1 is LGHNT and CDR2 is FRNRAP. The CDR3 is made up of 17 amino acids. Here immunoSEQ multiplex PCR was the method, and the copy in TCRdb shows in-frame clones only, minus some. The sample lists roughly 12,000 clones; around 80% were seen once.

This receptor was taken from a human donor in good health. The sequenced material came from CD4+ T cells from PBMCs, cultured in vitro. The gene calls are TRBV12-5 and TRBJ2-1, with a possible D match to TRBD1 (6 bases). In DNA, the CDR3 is TGTGCTAGTGGTTTGGGAAGGGACACAGCATCCTACAATGAGCAGTTCTTC. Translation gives CASGLGRDTASYNEQFF.